Listed here are 4 T cell receptor beta chains from one sample, sequenced in a study of identical twins. TCRdb recomputed calls from the 5' RACE reads with MiXCR, one row per CDR3 protein. This table has 200,000 to 300,000 distinct CDR3 sequences, about 10% appearing once. Sequencing was done on a sample of memory T cells sorted from blood. The receptors derive from a man in his fifties in good health.

The chain carries TRBV5-6 and TRBJ1-2; D is unresolved. The CDR3 is 14 amino acids. Germline CDR1 reads SGHDT; CDR2 reads YYEEEE. Trimming removed 4 bases at V and 8 bases at J, with 18 bases between. The CDR3 DNA sequence: TGTGCCAGCAGCCCGGACCAGGATGCCCGGGGCTACACCTTC. Translated: CASSPDQDARGYTF.

DNA of the CDR3: TGTGCCAGCAGCCCTAACAGGGATGAGCAGTTCTTC. It encodes CASSPNRDEQFF. The chain recombines TRBV7-8 with TRBJ2-1; D may be TRBD1 (6 bases). V lost 5 bases to trimming and J lost 8 bases, with 10 bases between them. The CDR3 runs 12 residues. Germline CDR1 is SGHVS and CDR2 is FQNEAQ.

At least ten counts were recorded for this clonotype. The chain joins TRBV4-3 to TRBJ2-2; possibly TRBD2 for D (6 bases). V gave up 2 bases and J gave up 8 bases, with 15 bases separating them. Per germline, CDR1 LGHNA and CDR2 YSLEER. This CDR3 comprises 15 residues. As DNA, the CDR3 is TGCGCCAGCAGCCAAAACCAGGGAGGTACGGGGGAGCTGTTTTTT. Translated: CASSQNQGGTGELFF.

This clonotype occurred many times. V gene TRBV5-6 combines with J gene TRBJ1-6, with D perhaps matching TRBD1 (6 bases). CDR3 length: 16 amino acids. Germline V gene sequence: CDR1 SGHDT, CDR2 YYEEEE. Trimming removed 5 bases at V and 8 bases at J, with 20 bases between. For the CDR3, the DNA is TGTGCCAGCAGTCAGGTGGGGGGCTCGCCCTATTCACCCCTCCACTTT. The encoded protein is CASSQVGGSPYSPLHF.